One T cell receptor beta chain is described in this entry. The sample belongs to a study of blood T cell repertoires in COVID-19. V shed 5 bases and J 5 bases; nucleotides not matched to a gene: 3. The CDR3 length is 13 residues. Looked up from germline, CDR1 is SEHNR and CDR2 is FQNEAQ (reference sequence). In the authors' methods: Estimation of nucleated cell counts was performed using reference gene primer amplification. Repertoires were generated with immunoSEQ multiplex PCR, while TCRdb's copy carries only in-frame clones and drops some. D and trimming come from the DNA, and the V and J calls and clone size come from that table. The sample includes 100,000 to 150,000 clones, 88% of them seen just once.

This receptor was obtained from a human donor in a cohort sampled during active COVID-19. The material sequenced was peripheral blood. The gene calls are TRBV7-9 and TRBJ2-5, with 9 nucleotides matching TRBD1. The CDR3 coding sequence is TGTGCCAGCAGCAACAGGGGGCTGGAGACCCAGTACTTC. It encodes CASSNRGLETQYF.